This T cell receptor beta chain stems from a study of relationships among human T cell subsets. Semiquantitative ARM-PCR amplified T cell receptor alpha and beta CDR3 regions from mRNA. Tagged nested gene-specific primers were used first, then communal superprimers amplified exponentially. TCRdb redid the calling of the multiplex PCR reads with MiXCR, one entry per CDR3 protein. Of 4,500 to 5,000 distinct CDR3 sequences listed, more than 65% are singletons. The CDR3 has 14 amino acids. CDR1 is ENHRY, CDR2 SYGVKD, per germline. V dropped 6 bases and J dropped 1 base, with 13 bases sitting between them.

The source material was total T cells sorted from blood. The receptor was isolated from a man aged 35 to 55 in good health. This rearrangement joins TRBV10-3 to TRBJ2-7; a weak D match, TRBD1 (6 bases). The CDR3 nucleotides read TGTGCCATCAGCCTACGGGACATATCCTACGAGCAGTACTTC. This gives the protein CAISLRDISYEQYF.